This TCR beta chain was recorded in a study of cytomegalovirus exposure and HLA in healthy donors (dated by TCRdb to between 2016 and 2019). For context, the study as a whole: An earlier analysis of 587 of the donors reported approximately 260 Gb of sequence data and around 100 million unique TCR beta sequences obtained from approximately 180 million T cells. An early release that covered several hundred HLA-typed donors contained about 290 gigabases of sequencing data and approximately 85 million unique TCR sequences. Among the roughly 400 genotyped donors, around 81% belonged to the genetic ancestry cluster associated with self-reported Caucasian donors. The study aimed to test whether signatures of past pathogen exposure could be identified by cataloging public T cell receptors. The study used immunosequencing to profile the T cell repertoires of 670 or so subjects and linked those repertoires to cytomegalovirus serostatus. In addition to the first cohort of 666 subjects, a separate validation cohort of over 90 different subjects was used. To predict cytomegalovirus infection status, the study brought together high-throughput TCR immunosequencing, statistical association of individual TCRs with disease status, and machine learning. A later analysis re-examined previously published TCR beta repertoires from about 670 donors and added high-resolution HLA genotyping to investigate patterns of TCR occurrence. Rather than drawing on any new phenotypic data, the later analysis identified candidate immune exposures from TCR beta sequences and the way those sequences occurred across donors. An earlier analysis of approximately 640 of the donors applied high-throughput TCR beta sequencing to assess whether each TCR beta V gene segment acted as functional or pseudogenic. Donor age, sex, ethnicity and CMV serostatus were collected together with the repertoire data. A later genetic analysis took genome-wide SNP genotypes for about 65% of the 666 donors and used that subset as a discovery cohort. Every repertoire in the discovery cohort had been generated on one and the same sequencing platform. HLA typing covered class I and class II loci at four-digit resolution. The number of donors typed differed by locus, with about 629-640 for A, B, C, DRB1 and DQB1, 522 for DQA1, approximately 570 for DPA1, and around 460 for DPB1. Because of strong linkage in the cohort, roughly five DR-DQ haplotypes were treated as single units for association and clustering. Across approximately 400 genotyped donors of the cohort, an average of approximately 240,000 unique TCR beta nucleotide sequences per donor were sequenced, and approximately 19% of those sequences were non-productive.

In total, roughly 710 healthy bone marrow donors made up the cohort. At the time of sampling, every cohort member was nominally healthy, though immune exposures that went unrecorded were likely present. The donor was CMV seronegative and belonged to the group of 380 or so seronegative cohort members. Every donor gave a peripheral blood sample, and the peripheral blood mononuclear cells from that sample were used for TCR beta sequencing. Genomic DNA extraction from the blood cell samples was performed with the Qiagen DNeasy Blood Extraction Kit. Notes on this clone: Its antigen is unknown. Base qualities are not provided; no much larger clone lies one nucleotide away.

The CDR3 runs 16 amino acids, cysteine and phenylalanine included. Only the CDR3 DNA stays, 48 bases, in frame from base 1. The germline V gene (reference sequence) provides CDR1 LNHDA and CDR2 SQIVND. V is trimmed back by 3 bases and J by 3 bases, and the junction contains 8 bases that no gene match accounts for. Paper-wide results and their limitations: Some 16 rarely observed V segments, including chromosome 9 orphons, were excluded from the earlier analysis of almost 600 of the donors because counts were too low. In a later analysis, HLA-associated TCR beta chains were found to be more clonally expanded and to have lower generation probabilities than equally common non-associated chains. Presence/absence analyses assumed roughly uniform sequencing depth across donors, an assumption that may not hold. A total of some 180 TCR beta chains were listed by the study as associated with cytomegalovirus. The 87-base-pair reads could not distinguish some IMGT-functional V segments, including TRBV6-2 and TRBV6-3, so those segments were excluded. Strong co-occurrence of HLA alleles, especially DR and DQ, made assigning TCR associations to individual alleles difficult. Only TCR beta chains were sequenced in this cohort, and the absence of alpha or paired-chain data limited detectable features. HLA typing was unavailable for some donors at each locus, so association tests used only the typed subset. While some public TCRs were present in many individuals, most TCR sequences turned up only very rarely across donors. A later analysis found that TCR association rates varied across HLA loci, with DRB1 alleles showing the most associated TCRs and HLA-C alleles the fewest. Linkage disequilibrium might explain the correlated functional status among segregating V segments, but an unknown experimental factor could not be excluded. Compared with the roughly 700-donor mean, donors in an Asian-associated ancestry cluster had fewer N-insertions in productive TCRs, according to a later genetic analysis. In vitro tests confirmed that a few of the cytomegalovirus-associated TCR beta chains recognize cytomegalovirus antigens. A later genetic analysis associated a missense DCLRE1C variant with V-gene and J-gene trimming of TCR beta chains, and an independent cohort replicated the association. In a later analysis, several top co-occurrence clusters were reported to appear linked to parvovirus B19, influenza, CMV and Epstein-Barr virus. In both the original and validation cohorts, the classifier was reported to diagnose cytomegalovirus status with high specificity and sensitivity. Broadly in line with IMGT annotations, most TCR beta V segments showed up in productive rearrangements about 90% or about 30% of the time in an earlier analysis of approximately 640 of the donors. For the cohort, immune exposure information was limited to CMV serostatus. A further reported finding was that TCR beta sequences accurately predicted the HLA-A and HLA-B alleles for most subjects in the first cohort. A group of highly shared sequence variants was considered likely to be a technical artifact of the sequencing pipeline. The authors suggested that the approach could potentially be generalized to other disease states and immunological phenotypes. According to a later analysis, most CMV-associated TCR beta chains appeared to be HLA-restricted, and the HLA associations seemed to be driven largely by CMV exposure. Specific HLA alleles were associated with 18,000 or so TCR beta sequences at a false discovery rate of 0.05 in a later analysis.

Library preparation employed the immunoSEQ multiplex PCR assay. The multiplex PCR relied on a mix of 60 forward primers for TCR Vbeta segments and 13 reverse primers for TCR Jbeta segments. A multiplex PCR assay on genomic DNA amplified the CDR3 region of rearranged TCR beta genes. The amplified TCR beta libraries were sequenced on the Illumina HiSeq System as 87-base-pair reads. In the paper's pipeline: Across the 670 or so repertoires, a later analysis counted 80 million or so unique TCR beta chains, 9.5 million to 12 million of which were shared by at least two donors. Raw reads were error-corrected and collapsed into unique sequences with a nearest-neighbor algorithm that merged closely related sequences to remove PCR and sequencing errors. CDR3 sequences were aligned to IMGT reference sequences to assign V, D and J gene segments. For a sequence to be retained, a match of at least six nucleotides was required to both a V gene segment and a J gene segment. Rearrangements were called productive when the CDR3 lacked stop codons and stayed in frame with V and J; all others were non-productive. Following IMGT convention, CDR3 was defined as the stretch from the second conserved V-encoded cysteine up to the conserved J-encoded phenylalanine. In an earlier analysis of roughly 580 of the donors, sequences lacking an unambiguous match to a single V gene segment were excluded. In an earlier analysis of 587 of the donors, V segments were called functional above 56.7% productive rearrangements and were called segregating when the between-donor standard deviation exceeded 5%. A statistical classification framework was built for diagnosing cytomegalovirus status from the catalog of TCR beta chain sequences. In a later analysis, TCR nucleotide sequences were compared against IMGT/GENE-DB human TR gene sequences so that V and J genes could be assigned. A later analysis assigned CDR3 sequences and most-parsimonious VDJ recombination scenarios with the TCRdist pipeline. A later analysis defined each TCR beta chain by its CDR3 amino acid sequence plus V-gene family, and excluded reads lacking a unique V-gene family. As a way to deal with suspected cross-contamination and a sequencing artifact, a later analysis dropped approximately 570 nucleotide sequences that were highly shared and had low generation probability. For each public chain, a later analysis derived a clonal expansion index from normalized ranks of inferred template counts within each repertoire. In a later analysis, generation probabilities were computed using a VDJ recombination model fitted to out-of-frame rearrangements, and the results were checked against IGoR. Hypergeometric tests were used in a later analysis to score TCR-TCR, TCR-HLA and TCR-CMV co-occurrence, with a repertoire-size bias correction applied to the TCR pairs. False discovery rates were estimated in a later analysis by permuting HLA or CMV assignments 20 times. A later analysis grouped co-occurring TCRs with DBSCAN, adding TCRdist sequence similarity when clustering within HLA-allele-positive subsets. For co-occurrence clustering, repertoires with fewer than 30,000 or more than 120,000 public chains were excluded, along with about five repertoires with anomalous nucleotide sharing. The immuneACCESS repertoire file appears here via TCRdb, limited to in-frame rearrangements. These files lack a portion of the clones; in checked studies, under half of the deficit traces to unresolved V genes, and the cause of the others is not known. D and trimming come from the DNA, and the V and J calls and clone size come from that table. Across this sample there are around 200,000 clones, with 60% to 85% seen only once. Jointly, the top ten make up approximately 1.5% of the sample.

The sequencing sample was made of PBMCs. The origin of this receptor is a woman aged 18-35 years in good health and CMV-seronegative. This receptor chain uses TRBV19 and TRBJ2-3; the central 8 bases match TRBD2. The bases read TGTGCCAGTAGTATCCGTAGCGGGGTTCAAACAGATACGCAGTATTTT. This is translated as CASSIRSGVQTDTQYF. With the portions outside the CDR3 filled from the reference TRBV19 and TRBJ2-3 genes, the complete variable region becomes DGGITQSPKYLFRKEGQNVTLSCEQNLNHDAMYWYRQDPGQGLRLIYYSQIVNDFQKGDIAEGYSVSREKKESFPLTVTSAQKNPTAFYLCASSIRSGVQTDTQYFGPGTRLTVL.